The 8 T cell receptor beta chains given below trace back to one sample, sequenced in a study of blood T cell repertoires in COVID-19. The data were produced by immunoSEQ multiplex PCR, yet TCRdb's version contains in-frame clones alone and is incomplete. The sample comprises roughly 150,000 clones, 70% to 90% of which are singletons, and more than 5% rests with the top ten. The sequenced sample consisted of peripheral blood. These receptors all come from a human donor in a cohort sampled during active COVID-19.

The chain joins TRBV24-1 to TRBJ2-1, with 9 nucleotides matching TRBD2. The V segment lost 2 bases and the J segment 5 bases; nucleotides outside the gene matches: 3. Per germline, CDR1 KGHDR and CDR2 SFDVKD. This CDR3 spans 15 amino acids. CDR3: CATSDSGTSHNEQFF. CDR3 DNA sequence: TGTGCCACCAGTGATTCCGGGACTAGCCACAATGAGCAGTTCTTC.

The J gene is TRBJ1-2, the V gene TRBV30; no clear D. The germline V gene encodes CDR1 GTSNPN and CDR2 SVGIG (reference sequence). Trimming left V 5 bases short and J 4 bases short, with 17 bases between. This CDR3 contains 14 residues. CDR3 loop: CAWGLSGTTYGYTF. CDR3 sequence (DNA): TGTGCCTGGGGACTTTCGGGTACCACCTATGGCTACACCTTC.

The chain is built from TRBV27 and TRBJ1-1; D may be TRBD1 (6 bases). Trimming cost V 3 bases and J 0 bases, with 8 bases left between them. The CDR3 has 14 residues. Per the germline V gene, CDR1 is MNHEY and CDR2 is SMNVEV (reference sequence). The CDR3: CASSFQGMNTEAFF. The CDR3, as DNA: TGTGCCAGCAGTTTTCAGGGGATGAACACTGAAGCTTTCTTT.

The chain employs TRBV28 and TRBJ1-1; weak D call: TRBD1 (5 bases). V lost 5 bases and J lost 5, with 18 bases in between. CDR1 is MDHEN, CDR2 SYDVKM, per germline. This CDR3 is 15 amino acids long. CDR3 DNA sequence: TGTGCCAGCAGTCCGATGGGCAGCCGGGGGACTGAAGCTTTCTTT. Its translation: CASSPMGSRGTEAFF.

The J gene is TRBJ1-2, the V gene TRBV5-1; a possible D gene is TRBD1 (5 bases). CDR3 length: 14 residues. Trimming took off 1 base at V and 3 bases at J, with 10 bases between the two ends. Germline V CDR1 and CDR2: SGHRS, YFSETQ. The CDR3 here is CASSLSGFDYGYTF. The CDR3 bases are TGCGCCAGCAGCTTGTCAGGGTTTGACTATGGCTACACCTTC.

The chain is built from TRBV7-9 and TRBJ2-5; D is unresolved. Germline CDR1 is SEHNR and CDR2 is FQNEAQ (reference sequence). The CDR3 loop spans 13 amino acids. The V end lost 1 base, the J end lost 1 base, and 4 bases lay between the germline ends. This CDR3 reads CASSLGGQETQYF. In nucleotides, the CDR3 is TGTGCCAGCAGCTTAGGAGGCCAAGAGACCCAGTACTTC.

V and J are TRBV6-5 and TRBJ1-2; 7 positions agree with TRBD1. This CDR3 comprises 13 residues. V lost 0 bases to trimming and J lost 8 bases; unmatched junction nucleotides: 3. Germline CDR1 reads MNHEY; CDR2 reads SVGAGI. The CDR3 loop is CASSYSPGGGYTF. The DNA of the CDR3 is TGTGCCAGCAGTTACTCGCCAGGGGGAGGCTACACCTTC.

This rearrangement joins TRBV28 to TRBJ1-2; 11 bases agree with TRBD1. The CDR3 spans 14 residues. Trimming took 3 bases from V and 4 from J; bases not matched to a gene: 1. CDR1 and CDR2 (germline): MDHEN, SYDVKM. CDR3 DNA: TGTGCCAGCAGTTTTGGGACAGGGGGCTATGGCTACACCTTC. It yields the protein CASSFGTGGYGYTF.